The subject of this entry is one TCR beta chain. Antigen: not known. Using immunoSEQ multiplex PCR, the repertoire was profiled, and TCRdb retains in-frame clones only, with some absent. Of about 140,000 clones listed, roughly 90% were seen once; the top ten hold 2.5% to 3.5%. The source of the sample is a study of T cell responses to AZD1222 COVID-19 vaccine. Study-level points and caveats: After the peak T cell response, and only then, were repertoires sampled. Baseline serostatus was positive in only six AZD1222 recipients. Spike-specific TCRs gained breadth and depth after people received two AZD1222 doses.

In germline, CDR1 is LNHDA, CDR2 SQIVND (reference sequence). This CDR3 has 15 amino acids. Trimming removed 9 bases at V and 0 bases at J, with 14 bases between. The J gene is TRBJ2-2, the V gene TRBV19, with D tentatively TRBD1 or TRBD2 (5 bases each). This sequence was found in an adult in good health. Sample: peripheral blood, taken on day 0 of AZD1222 vaccination. CDR3 coding DNA: TGTGCCAGCGGGGCCAGGCCCACGAACACCGGGGAGCTGTTTTTT. Its translation: CASGARPTNTGELFF. The variable domain in full, with the rest retrieved from reference TRBV19 and TRBJ2-2, is DGGITQSPKYLFRKEGQNVTLSCEQNLNHDAMYWYRQDPGQGLRLIYYSQIVNDFQKGDIAEGYSVSREKKESFPLTVTSAQKNPTAFYLCASGARPTNTGELFFGEGSRLTVL.